These T cell receptor beta chains were read from a single sample in a study of Graves' ophthalmopathy and Graves' hyperthyroidism. TCRdb re-analysed the multiplex PCR reads in MiXCR, keeping a single row per CDR3 protein. Of approximately 1.2 million distinct CDR3 sequences in the sample, about 35% were seen once. The sample consisted of peripheral blood or thyroid tissue (not recorded which). These receptors all come from an adult man with Graves' hyperthyroidism. The CDR3 runs from the conserved cysteine through the conserved F or W. A D gene is named only where the DNA matches it firmly. Clone size is stated in some rows and not others, as once, few, many or a class when expanded.

TRBV4-1	-	TRBJ2-5	many	CASSLMAQETQYF	TGCGCCAGCAGCCTCATGGCCCAAGAGACCCAGTACTTC
TRBV20-1	-	TRBJ2-2	few	CSAKRASNTGELFF	TGCAGTGCGAAGCGGGCCTCGAACACCGGGGAGCTGTTTTTT
TRBV11-1	TRBD2	TRBJ2-7	-	CASSSGTSGRGEQYF	TGTGCCAGCAGCTCCGGGACTAGCGGGAGAGGCGAGCAGTACTTC
TRBV20-1	-	TRBJ2-7	few	CSERRNDRYEQYF	TGCAGTGAAAGACGGAATGATCGGTACGAGCAGTACTTC
TRBV20-1	TRBD1	TRBJ1-5	-	CSARRQGAVSQPQHF	TGCAGTGCTAGAAGGCAGGGGGCGGTGAGTCAGCCCCAGCATTTT
TRBV2	-	TRBJ2-7	many	CASSEASYSYEQYF	TGTGCCAGCAGTGAGGCTAGTTACTCCTACGAGCAGTACTTC
TRBV16	TRBD1	TRBJ1-1	-	CASSARTGGRNTEAFF	TGTGCCAGCAGCGCGCGAACAGGGGGTAGGAACACTGAAGCTTTCTTT
TRBV29-1	-	TRBJ2-3	-	CSVAILEIRIDTQYF	TGCAGCGTTGCCATACTAGAGATACGAATAGATACGCAGTATTTT
TRBV6-4	-	TRBJ1-5	-	CASSTKGRQPQHF	TGTGCCAGCAGCACCAAGGGTCGTCAGCCCCAGCATTTT
TRBV7-6	TRBD1	TRBJ2-7	once	CASSIGTALEQYF	TGTGCCAGCAGCATCGGGACAGCTCTCGAGCAGTACTTC
TRBV11-2	-	TRBJ2-5	many	CASSSWGTQETQYF	TGTGCCAGCAGTTCCTGGGGAACACAGGAGACCCAGTACTTC
TRBV3-1	-	TRBJ2-7	-	CASSWTVKDYEQYF	TGTGCCAGCAGCTGGACAGTTAAAGACTACGAGCAGTACTTC
TRBV7-9	-	TRBJ2-5	many	CASSLAATSETQYF	TGTGCCAGCAGCTTGGCAGCCACCAGCGAGACCCAGTACTTC
TRBV5-6	-	TRBJ1-5	few	CASSQTGGASNQPQHF	TGTGCCAGCAGCCAAACGGGGGGCGCGAGCAATCAGCCCCAGCATTTT
TRBV7-8	-	TRBJ2-5	few	CASSRDRTETQYF	TGTGCCAGCAGCAGGGACCGCACGGAGACCCAGTACTTC
TRBV7-2	-	TRBJ1-2	once	CASSEQTGASYTF	TGTGCCAGCAGCGAACAGACAGGAGCGAGCTACACCTTC
TRBV19	TRBD2	TRBJ2-7	-	CASSTGGGASYEQYF	TGTGCCAGTAGTACCGGGGGGGGCGCTTCCTACGAGCAGTACTTC
TRBV7-2	-	TRBJ1-2	many	CASNRPWGGYTF	TGTGCCAGCAACCGACCCTGGGGTGGCTACACCTTC
TRBV2	TRBD1	TRBJ1-1	-	CASQNRGHTEAFF	TGTGCCAGCCAAAACAGGGGTCACACTGAAGCTTTCTTT
TRBV2	-	TRBJ1-5	-	CASSPGTGQPQHF	TGTGCCAGCTCCCCGGGCACAGGACAGCCCCAGCATTTT